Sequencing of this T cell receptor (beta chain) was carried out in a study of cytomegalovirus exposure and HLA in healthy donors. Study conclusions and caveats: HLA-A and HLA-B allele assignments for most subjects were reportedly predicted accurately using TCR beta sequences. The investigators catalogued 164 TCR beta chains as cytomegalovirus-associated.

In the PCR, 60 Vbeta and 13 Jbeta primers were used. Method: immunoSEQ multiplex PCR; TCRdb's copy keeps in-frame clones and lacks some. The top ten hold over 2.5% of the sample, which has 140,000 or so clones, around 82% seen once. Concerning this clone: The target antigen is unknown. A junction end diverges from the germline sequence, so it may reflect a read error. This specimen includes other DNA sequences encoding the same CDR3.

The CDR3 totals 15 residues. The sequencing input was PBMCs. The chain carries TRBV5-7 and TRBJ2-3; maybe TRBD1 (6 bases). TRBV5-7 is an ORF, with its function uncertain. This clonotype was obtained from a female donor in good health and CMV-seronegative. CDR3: CASSLDSGSTDTQYF. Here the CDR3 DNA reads TGTGCTAGCAGCTTGGACAGTGGTTCGACAGATACGCAGTATTTT.